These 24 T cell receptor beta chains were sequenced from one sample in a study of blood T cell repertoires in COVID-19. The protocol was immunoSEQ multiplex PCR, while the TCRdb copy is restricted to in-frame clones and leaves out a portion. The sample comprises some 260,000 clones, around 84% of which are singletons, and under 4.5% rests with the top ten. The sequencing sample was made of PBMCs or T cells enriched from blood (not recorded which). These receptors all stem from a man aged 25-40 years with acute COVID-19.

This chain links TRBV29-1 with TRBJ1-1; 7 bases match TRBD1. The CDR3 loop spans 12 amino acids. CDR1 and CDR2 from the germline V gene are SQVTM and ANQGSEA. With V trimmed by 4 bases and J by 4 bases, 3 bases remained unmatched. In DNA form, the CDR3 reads TGCAGCGTTGGCAGGGGGAGCACTGAAGCTTTCTTT. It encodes CSVGRGSTEAFF.

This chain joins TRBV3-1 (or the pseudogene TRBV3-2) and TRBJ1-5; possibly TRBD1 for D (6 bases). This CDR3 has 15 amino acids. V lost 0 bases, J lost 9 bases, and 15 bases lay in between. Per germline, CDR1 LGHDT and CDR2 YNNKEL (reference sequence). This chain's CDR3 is CASSQDRGSWAPQHF. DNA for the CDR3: TGTGCCAGCAGCCAAGATAGGGGGTCCTGGGCGCCCCAGCATTTT.

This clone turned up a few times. CDR3 sequence: CASSGDSNSPLHF. The CDR3, as DNA: TGCGCCAGCAGCGGGGACAGTAATTCACCCCTCCACTTT. This sequence joins TRBV5-1 and TRBJ1-6; 7 nucleotides align to TRBD1. The CDR3 has 13 residues. CDR1 is SGHRS, CDR2 YFSETQ, per germline. J gave up 6 bases and V 4 bases, and 1 base lay outside the gene matches.

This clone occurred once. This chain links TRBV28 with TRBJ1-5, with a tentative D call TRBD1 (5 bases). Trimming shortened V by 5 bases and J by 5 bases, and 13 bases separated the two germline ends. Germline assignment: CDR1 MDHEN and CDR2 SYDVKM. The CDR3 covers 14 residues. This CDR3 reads CASSTGGTYQPQHF. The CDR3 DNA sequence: TGTGCCAGCAGTACCGGGGGAACTTATCAGCCCCAGCATTTT.

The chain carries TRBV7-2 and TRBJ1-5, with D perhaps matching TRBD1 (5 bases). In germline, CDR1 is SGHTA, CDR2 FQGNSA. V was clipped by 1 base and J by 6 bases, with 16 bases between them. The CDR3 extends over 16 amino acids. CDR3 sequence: CASSLGNRMTGQPQHF. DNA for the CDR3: TGTGCCAGCAGCTTAGGGAACAGGATGACCGGTCAGCCCCAGCATTTT.

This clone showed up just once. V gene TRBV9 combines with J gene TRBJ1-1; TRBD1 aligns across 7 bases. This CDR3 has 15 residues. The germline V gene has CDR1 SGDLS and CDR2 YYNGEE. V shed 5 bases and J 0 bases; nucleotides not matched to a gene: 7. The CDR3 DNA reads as TGTGCCAGCAGAAACCAGGGGGTCGTGAACACTGAAGCTTTCTTT. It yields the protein CASRNQGVVNTEAFF.

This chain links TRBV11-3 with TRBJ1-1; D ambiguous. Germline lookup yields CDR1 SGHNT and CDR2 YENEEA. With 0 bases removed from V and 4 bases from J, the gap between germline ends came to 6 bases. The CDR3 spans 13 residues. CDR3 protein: CASSLDAGTEAFF. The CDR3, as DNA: TGTGCCAGCAGCTTAGACGCGGGCACTGAAGCTTTCTTT.

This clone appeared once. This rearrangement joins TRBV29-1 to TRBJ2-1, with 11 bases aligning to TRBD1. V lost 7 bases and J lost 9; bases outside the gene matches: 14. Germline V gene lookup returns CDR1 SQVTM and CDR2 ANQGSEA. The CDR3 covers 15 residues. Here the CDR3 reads CSATGRGTGGPEQFF. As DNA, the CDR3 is TGCAGCGCTACCGGGCGGGGGACAGGGGGACCTGAGCAGTTCTTC.

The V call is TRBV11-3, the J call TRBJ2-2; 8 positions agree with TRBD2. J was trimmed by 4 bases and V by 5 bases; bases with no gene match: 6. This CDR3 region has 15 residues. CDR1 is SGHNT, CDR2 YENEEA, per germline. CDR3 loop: CASSTGTSSTGELFF. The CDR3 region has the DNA TGTGCCAGCAGCACCGGGACTAGTAGCACCGGGGAGCTGTTTTTT. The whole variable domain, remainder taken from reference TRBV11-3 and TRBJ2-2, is EAGVVQSPRYKIIEKKQPVAFWCNPISGHNTLYWYLQNLGQGPELLIRYENEEAVDDSQLPKDRFSAERLKGVDSTLKIQPAELGDSAVYLCASSTGTSSTGELFFGEGSRLTVL.

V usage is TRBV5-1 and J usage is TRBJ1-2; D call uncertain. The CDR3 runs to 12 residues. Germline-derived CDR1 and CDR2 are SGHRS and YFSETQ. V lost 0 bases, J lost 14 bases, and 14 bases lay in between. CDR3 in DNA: TGCGCCAGCAGCTTGGATGCCCCCGGGAGGACCTTC. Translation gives CASSLDAPGRTF. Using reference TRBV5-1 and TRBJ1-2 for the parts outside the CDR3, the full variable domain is KAGVTQTPRYLIKTRGQQVTLSCSPISGHRSVSWYQQTPGQGLQFLFEYFSETQRNKGNFPGRFSGRQFSNSRSEMNVSTLELGDSALYLCASSLDAPGRTFGSGTRLTVV.

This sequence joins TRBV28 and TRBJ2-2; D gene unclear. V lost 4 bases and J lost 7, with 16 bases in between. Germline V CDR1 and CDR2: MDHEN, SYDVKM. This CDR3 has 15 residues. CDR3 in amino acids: CASSWSARRGGELFF. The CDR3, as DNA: TGTGCCAGCAGTTGGAGTGCCCGAAGAGGCGGGGAGCTGTTTTTT.

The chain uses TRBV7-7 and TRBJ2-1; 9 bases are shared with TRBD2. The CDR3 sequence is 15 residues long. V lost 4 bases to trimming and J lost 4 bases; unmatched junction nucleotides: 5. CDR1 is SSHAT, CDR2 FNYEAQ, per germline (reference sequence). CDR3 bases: TGTGCCAGCAGCTCTAGCGGGATCCTTTACAATGAGCAGTTCTTC. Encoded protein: CASSSSGILYNEQFF.

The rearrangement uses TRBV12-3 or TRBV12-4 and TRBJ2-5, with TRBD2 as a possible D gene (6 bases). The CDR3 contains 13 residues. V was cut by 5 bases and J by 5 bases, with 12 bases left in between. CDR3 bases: TGTGCCAGCAGTCAGACTAGTGTGGAGACCCAGTACTTC. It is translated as CASSQTSVETQYF.

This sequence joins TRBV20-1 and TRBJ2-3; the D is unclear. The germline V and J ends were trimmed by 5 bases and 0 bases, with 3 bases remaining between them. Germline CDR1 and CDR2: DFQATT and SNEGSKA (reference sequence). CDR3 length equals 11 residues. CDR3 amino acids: CSASSTDTQYF. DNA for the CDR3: TGCAGTGCTTCTAGCACAGATACGCAGTATTTT.

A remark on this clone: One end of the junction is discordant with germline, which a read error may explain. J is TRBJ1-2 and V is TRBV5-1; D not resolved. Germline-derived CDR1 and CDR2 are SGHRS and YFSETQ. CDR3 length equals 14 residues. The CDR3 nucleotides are TGTGCCAGCAGCAAGACAAGTTTGGACTATGGCTACACCTTC. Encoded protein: CASSKTSLDYGYTF.

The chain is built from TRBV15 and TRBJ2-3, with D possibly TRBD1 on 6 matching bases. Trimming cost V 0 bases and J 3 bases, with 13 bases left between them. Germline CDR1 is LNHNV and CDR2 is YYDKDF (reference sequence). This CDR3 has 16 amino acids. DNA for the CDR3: TGTGCCACCAGCAGAGAGAACAGGGATGGAACAGATACGCAGTATTTT. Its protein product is CATSRENRDGTDTQYF.

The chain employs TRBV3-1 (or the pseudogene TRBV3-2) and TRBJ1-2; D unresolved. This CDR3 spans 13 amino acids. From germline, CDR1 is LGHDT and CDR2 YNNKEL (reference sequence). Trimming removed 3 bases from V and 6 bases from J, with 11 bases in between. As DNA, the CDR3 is TGTGCCAGCAGCCATCCGGGAAATGATGGCTACACCTTC. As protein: CASSHPGNDGYTF.

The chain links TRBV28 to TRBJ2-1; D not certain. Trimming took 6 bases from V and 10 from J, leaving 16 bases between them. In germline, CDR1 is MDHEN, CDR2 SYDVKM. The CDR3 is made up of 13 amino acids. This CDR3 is CASRSIPGGEQFF. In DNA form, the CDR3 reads TGTGCCAGCAGATCTATCCCGGGTGGCGAGCAGTTCTTC.

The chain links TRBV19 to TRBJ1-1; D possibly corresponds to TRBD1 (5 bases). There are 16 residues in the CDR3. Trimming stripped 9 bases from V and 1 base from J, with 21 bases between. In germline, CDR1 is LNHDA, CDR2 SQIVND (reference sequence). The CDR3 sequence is CASLREGSWANTEAFF. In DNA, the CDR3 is TGTGCCAGCCTCAGGGAGGGGTCCTGGGCGAACACTGAAGCTTTCTTT.

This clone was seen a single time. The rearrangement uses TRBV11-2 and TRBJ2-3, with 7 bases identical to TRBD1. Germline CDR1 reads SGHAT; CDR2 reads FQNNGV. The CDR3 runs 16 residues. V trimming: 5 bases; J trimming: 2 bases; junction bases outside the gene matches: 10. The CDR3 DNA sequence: TGTGCCAGCAGCCCGTTCGTAGGACAGGCCACAGATACGCAGTATTTT. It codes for CASSPFVGQATDTQYF.

CDR3 in amino acids: CATSDPGQPEKLFF. The DNA of the CDR3 is TGTGCCACCAGTGATCCGGGACAGCCCGAAAAACTGTTTTTT. The chain combines TRBV24-1 with TRBJ1-4; TRBD1 agrees at 7 bases. This CDR3 is 14 amino acids long. From germline, CDR1 is KGHDR and CDR2 SFDVKD. J gave up 8 bases and V 3 bases, and 5 bases lay outside the gene matches.

CDR3 loop: CASSERGGGSYNEQFF. As DNA, the CDR3 is TGTGCCAGCAGTGAAAGAGGCGGGGGATCCTACAATGAGCAGTTCTTC. This chain links TRBV2 with TRBJ2-1, with TRBD2 matching over 7 bases. Trimming cost V 2 bases and J 1 base; bases outside gene matches: 5. The CDR3 sequence is 16 residues long. CDR1 is SNHLY, CDR2 FYNNEI, per germline.

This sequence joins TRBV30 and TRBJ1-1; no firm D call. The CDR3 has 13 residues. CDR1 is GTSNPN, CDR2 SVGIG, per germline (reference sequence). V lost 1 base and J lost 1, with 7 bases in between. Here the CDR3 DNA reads TGTGCCTGGAGTGACCAGTGGAACACTGAAGCTTTCTTT. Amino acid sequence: CAWSDQWNTEAFF.

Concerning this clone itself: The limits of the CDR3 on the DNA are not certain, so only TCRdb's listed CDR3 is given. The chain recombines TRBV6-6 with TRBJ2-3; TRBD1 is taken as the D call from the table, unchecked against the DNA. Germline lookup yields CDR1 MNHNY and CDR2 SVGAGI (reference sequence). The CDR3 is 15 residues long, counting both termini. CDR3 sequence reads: CASSSSGQGADTQYF.